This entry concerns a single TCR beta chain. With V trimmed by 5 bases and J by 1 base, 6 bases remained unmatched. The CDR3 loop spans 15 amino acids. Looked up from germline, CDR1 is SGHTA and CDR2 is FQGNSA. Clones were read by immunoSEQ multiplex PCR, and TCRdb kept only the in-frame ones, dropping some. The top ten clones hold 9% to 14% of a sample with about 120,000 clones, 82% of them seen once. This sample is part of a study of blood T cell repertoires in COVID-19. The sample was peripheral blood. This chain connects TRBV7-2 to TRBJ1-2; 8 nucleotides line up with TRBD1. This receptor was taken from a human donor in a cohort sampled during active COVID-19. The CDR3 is CASSGWDRSNYGYTF. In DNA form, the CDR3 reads TGTGCCAGCAGCGGATGGGACAGGAGTAACTATGGCTACACCTTC.